Listed below are T cell receptor beta chains from one sample, sequenced in a study of blood T cell repertoires in COVID-19. TCRdb's copy holds only in-frame clones and misses some; the assay was immunoSEQ multiplex PCR. The sample shows 200,000 to 250,000 clones, roughly 90% of them seen only once. The material sequenced was peripheral blood. The receptors shown here come from a woman between 45 and 65 years old with acute or convalescent COVID-19. The CDR3 runs from the conserved cysteine through the conserved F or W. D genes are given only for firm matches. The listing skips clone size in some rows; elsewhere it reads once, few, many or a size class.

>-|TRBJ1-2|TRBV27|few
TGTGCCAGCAGTTCCGGGGGACGAGAAGGCTACACCTTC
CASSSGGREGYTF
>TRBD1|TRBJ1-2|TRBV19|-
TGTGCCAGTAGTATAAAAGCAGGGGGCGGGAATGGCTACACCTTC
CASSIKAGGGNGYTF
>TRBD1|TRBJ2-1|TRBV30|-
TGTGCCGGGGACAGCTCCTACAATGAGCAGTTCTTC
CAGDSSYNEQFF
>-|TRBJ1-2|TRBV29-1|-
TGCAGCGCTGACAGTCCAGGGCACTATGGCTACACCTTC
CSADSPGHYGYTF
>TRBD1|TRBJ2-7|TRBV4-3|-
TGCGCCAGCAGCCAGGGGGGACAGGGCCTCTACGAGCAGTACTTC
CASSQGGQGLYEQYF
>TRBD2|TRBJ2-7|TRBV7-2|-
TGTGCCAGCAGCTCATTACCGGGACTAGCGGGCAAGCAGTACTTC
CASSSLPGLAGKQYF
>-|TRBJ2-1|TRBV24-1|once
TGTGCCACCAGTGACCTGGACACTGAGCAGTTCTTC
CATSDLDTEQFF
>-|TRBJ1-1|TRBV6-5|-
TGTGCCAGCAGTTACTGGACGGGAACTGAAGCTTTCTTT
CASSYWTGTEAFF
>TRBD2|TRBJ2-1|TRBV3-1/TRBV3-2|once
TGTGCCAGCAGCGTTCGTCCTAGGGCTAGCGGGGGGGGAAATGAGCAGTTCTTC
CASSVRPRASGGGNEQFF
>-|TRBJ2-1|TRBV18|-
TGTGCCAGCTCACCACCTAATTCGGGAGTCGGTGATGAGCAGTTCTTC
CASSPPNSGVGDEQFF
>TRBD1|TRBJ2-3|TRBV12-5|-
TGTGCTAGTGCCGGGCAGGGGGCTTTCACAGATACGCAGTATTTT
CASAGQGAFTDTQYF
>-|TRBJ2-7|TRBV11-3|-
TGTGCCAGCAGCTGGGGCAGGGACTCCTACGAGCAGTACTTC
CASSWGRDSYEQYF
>TRBD2|TRBJ2-7|TRBV27|once
TGTGCCAGCACGACGGGGGGGACCTCCTACGAGCAGTACTTC
CASTTGGTSYEQYF
>-|TRBJ1-2|TRBV28|-
TGTGCCAGCAGTTTATCTTCCAACTTCGGGGGGAATAATTATGGCTACACCTTC
CASSLSSNFGGNNYGYTF
>TRBD1|TRBJ1-2|TRBV20-1|-
TGCAGTGCTAGTCCAGCGACAAAGGGGGCTTATACCTTC
CSASPATKGAYTF
>TRBD2|TRBJ2-7|TRBV10-3|-
TGTGCCATCAGGGTGGGCGGGAGTATATCCTACGAGCAGTACTTC
CAIRVGGSISYEQYF
>TRBD1|TRBJ2-7|TRBV18|-
TGTGCCAGCTCACCACCGGACAGGGTATCACTCGAGCAGTACTTC
CASSPPDRVSLEQYF
>-|TRBJ1-5|TRBV4-2|-
TGTGCCAGCAGCCAAGGTCTCAGGGAGGCTCAGCCCCAGCATTTT
CASSQGLREAQPQHF
>-|TRBJ1-6|TRBV18|-
TGTGCCAGCTCACCAGACAGGAGCTATAATTCACCCCTCCACTTT
CASSPDRSYNSPLHF
>-|TRBJ2-5|TRBV6-2/TRBV6-3|-
TGTGCCAGCAGCGACGTCGGACTATTGGAGACCCAGTACTTC
CASSDVGLLETQYF
>-|TRBJ1-2|TRBV7-9|-
TGTGCCAGCAGCTTGGGGGGTGGCCAGCTTAACTATGGCTACACCTTC
CASSLGGGQLNYGYTF
>-|TRBJ2-3|TRBV27|-
TGTGCCAGCACGGGGAACACAGATACGCAGTATTTT
CASTGNTDTQYF
>-|TRBJ2-3|TRBV13|-
TGTGCCAGCAGCTCCCTTGAGGGAGGAAAGACGCAGTATTTT
CASSSLEGGKTQYF
>-|TRBJ2-3|TRBV14|-
TGTGCCAGCAGCCAAGCTACACAGGATACGCAGTATTTT
CASSQATQDTQYF
>-|TRBJ1-4|TRBV19|-
TGTGCCAGTAGTCAAAACCCCGGTTGGACTAATGAAAAACTGTTTTTT
CASSQNPGWTNEKLFF
>-|TRBJ2-7|TRBV10-3|-
TGTGCCATCAGTGTAGCCTACGAGCAGTACTTC
CAISVAYEQYF
>-|TRBJ2-2|TRBV7-9|-
TGTGCCAGCAGCTTCTGGACAGTGAGCGGGGAGCTGTTTTTT
CASSFWTVSGELFF
>-|TRBJ2-1|TRBV30|-
TGTGCCTGGAGGAGAGGGATCAACGGGGATGAGCAGTTCTTC
CAWRRGINGDEQFF